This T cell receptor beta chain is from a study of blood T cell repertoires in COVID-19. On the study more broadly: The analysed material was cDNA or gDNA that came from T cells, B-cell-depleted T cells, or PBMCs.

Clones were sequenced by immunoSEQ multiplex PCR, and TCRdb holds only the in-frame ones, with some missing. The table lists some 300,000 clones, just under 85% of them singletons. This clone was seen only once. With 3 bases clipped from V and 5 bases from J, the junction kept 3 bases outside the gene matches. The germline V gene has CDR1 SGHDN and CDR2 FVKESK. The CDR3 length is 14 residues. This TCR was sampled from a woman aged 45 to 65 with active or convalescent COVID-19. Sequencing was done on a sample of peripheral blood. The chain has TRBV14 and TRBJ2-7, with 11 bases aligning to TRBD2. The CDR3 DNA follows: TGTGCCAGCAGCCATATAGCGGGAGGGGACGAGCAGTACTTC. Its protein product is CASSHIAGGDEQYF.